This is a list of T cell receptor beta chains from one sample in a study of blood T cell repertoires in COVID-19. Using immunoSEQ multiplex PCR, the repertoire was profiled, and TCRdb retains in-frame clones only, with some absent. The sample records fewer than 300,000 clones, more than 65% being singletons. The sequenced sample consisted of peripheral blood. These receptors all come from a woman in her late teens or twenties with acute or convalescent COVID-19. Each CDR3 is given with its conserved first and last residue. Fields, in order: V gene, clone size, D gene, CDR3 length, J gene, CDR3 DNA, CDR3 protein. The D gene is left open where the match is weak. Only some rows state a clone size, as once, few, many or a class for expanded clones.

v_gene: TRBV28
abundance: .
d_gene: TRBD1
len: 16
j_gene: TRBJ1-2
CDR3nt: TGTGCCAGCATGGGGATAGAGACAGGGCGAGTGCATGGCTACACCTTC
CDR3aa: CASMGIETGRVHGYTF

v_gene: TRBV5-4
abundance: .
d_gene: .
len: 17
j_gene: TRBJ1-3
CDR3nt: TGTGCCAGCAGCCGGGGGGTTGTCAGGGGAGTCGGAAACACCATATATTTT
CDR3aa: CASSRGVVRGVGNTIYF

v_gene: TRBV5-8
abundance: .
d_gene: TRBD1
len: 16
j_gene: TRBJ1-4
CDR3nt: TGTGCCAGCAGCTTAACCACCGGGACAGGGCGTGAAAAACTGTTTTTT
CDR3aa: CASSLTTGTGREKLFF

v_gene: TRBV27
abundance: .
d_gene: .
len: 15
j_gene: TRBJ2-7
CDR3nt: TGTGCCAGCAGTTTTCGGCAGGGGATATGGTACGAGCAGTACTTC
CDR3aa: CASSFRQGIWYEQYF

v_gene: TRBV14
abundance: once
d_gene: .
len: 13
j_gene: TRBJ2-5
CDR3nt: TGTGCCAGCAGCCGACAGGACCAAGAGACCCAGTACTTC
CDR3aa: CASSRQDQETQYF

v_gene: TRBV19
abundance: .
d_gene: TRBD2
len: 19
j_gene: TRBJ2-6
CDR3nt: TGTGCCAGTATAGGTACTAGCGGGAGTTTCGCGGCTGGGGCCAACGTCCTGACTTTC
CDR3aa: CASIGTSGSFAAGANVLTF

v_gene: TRBV19
abundance: .
d_gene: .
len: 13
j_gene: TRBJ2-4
CDR3nt: TGTGCCAGTAGTATAGACGGGGACAAGCCCCAGTACTTC
CDR3aa: CASSIDGDKPQYF

v_gene: TRBV28
abundance: .
d_gene: TRBD1
len: 13
j_gene: TRBJ2-7
CDR3nt: TGTGCCACCGGGACAGGGGCATCGAGGGAGCAGTACTTC
CDR3aa: CATGTGASREQYF

v_gene: TRBV7-9
abundance: few
d_gene: .
len: 14
j_gene: TRBJ2-3
CDR3nt: TGTGCCAGCAGCAAAAGCGGAGGCACAGATACGCAGTATTTT
CDR3aa: CASSKSGGTDTQYF

v_gene: TRBV5-6
abundance: few
d_gene: TRBD1
len: 16
j_gene: TRBJ1-6
CDR3nt: TGTGCCAGCAGCTTGTTGGGGACAGGGGATAATTCACCCCTCCACTTT
CDR3aa: CASSLLGTGDNSPLHF

v_gene: TRBV5-4
abundance: .
d_gene: TRBD2
len: 14
j_gene: TRBJ2-2
CDR3nt: TGTGCCAGCAGCTCAAGGCGGGAGGGCGGGGAGCTGTTTTTT
CDR3aa: CASSSRREGGELFF

v_gene: TRBV20-1
abundance: .
d_gene: .
len: 11
j_gene: TRBJ2-7
CDR3nt: TGCAGTGCCAACTCGGGTTACGAGCAGTACTTC
CDR3aa: CSANSGYEQYF

v_gene: TRBV6-5
abundance: .
d_gene: TRBD1
len: 14
j_gene: TRBJ1-3
CDR3nt: TGTGCCAGCAGCGACAGGGACGCCGGAAACACCATATATTTT
CDR3aa: CASSDRDAGNTIYF

v_gene: TRBV13
abundance: .
d_gene: .
len: 15
j_gene: TRBJ2-3
CDR3nt: TGTGCCAGCAGCTTAGTAGGGCAGGGTAGGGATACGCAGTATTTT
CDR3aa: CASSLVGQGRDTQYF

v_gene: TRBV6-2/TRBV6-3
abundance: .
d_gene: TRBD1
len: 16
j_gene: TRBJ1-5
CDR3nt: TGTGCCAGCAGTACCCGGACAGGGGGTTCCAATCAGCCCCAGCATTTT
CDR3aa: CASSTRTGGSNQPQHF

v_gene: TRBV27
abundance: .
d_gene: .
len: 14
j_gene: TRBJ2-7
CDR3nt: TGTGCCAGCAATGTTCTGGACAGCAACTACGAGCAGTACTTC
CDR3aa: CASNVLDSNYEQYF

v_gene: TRBV9
abundance: few
d_gene: .
len: 14
j_gene: TRBJ1-2
CDR3nt: TGTGCCAGCAGCGTATCGGGAGGGAATGATGGCTACACCTTC
CDR3aa: CASSVSGGNDGYTF

v_gene: TRBV6-2/TRBV6-3
abundance: .
d_gene: .
len: 20
j_gene: TRBJ1-5
CDR3nt: TGTGCCAGCAGTTACTCGATTTCTGAGCGGAGGATGGGAGATAGTCAGCCCCAGCATTTT
CDR3aa: CASSYSISERRMGDSQPQHF

v_gene: TRBV28
abundance: .
d_gene: .
len: 14
j_gene: TRBJ2-7
CDR3nt: TGTGCCAGCAGATTTCGTCAGGGGATCCACGAGCAGTACTTC
CDR3aa: CASRFRQGIHEQYF

v_gene: TRBV7-6
abundance: .
d_gene: .
len: 16
j_gene: TRBJ2-7
CDR3nt: TGTGCCAGCAGCTTACTACCGGGACTCAGTCCATACGAGCAGTACTTC
CDR3aa: CASSLLPGLSPYEQYF

v_gene: TRBV5-1
abundance: .
d_gene: TRBD2
len: 15
j_gene: TRBJ2-2
CDR3nt: TGCGCCAGCAGCGATTTAGCGGGCCCCACCGGGGAGCTGTTTTTT
CDR3aa: CASSDLAGPTGELFF

v_gene: TRBV6-2/TRBV6-3
abundance: .
d_gene: .
len: 16
j_gene: TRBJ1-1
CDR3nt: TGTGCCAGCAGCCCTGACCCGACATATATGAACACTGAAGCTTTCTTT
CDR3aa: CASSPDPTYMNTEAFF